One and the same sample provided the 2 T cell receptor beta chains below, sequenced in a study of response to subunit inactivated influenza vaccine. TCRdb fed the RT-PCR reads into MiXCR, producing one record per CDR3 protein. Of around 750,000 distinct CDR3 sequences listed, roughly 20% are singletons. Sequences were derived from PBMCs from blood, sampled roughly 5 days after vaccination. These TCRs come from a man between 45 and 60 years old who received an inactivated influenza vaccine.

This clonotype was seen only a few times. The chain has TRBV12-3 or TRBV12-4 and TRBJ1-6; no clear D. V shed 2 bases and J shed 8 bases, with 7 bases lying between them. The CDR3 is made up of 13 amino acids. Here the CDR3 DNA reads TGTGCCAGCAGTTTAATTATCGATTCACCCCTCCACTTT. It is translated as CASSLIIDSPLHF.

The chain couples TRBV20-1 to TRBJ2-3, with TRBD2 matching 7 bases. The ends lost 4 bases at V and 1 base at J; junction bases unmatched: 5. CDR3 length equals 14 residues. CDR1 DFQATT and CDR2 SNEGSKA come from the germline V gene (reference sequence). The CDR3 sequence: CSAKGSGGTDTQYF. DNA for the CDR3: TGCAGTGCTAAAGGGAGCGGGGGCACAGATACGCAGTATTTT.